This T cell receptor beta chain was sequenced in a study of T cells after yellow fever vaccination. Study findings and constraints: The CD4 and CD8 compartments had a small share of their clonotypes in common.

On this clonotype: Its antigen remains unidentified.

Generation of TCR cDNA used 5'RACE template switching (which added a universal primer site and UMIs). TCRdb fed the 5' RACE reads into MiXCR, producing one record per CDR3 protein. The sample lists approximately 550,000 distinct CDR3 sequences; roughly 19% were seen once. V lost 2 bases and J 1 base, leaving 15 bases between the germline ends. This CDR3 spans 16 amino acids. CDR1 is SGHKS, CDR2 YYEKEE, per germline (reference sequence). The sequence was obtained from a man aged 25 to 40 who received the YFV17D yellow fever vaccine. The material sequenced was PBMCs, taken 15 days after the yellow fever booster vaccination. V gene TRBV5-5 combines with J gene TRBJ1-1; D gene uncertain. The CDR3 sequence: CASSFSEPRGNTEAFF. CDR3 DNA sequence: TGTGCCAGCAGCTTTTCCGAACCTCGGGGGAACACTGAAGCTTTCTTT.